This is a list of T cell receptor beta chains from one sample in a study of blood T cells in healthy people across ages. Each CDR3 protein gets one entry after TCRdb re-called the 5' RACE reads with MiXCR. The data show 600,000 to 1,000,000 distinct CDR3 sequences, 20% to 30% seen once. The sample was also reused in another study, on T cells of mothers and their children.

The sequenced sample consisted of blood. The receptors shown here come from a boy aged 5-17 years in good health. The CDR3 runs from the conserved cysteine through the conserved F or W. A D gene is named only where the DNA matches it firmly. Expanded clones are given a class, and other clones once, few, many or no size at all.

TGTGCCAGCAGTTACTCCGGGAGCCCCACAGATACGCAGTATTTT	CASSYSGSPTDTQYF	.	.	TRBV6-5	TRBJ2-3
TGTGCCAGCAGCCAAGAATTATACGGAGAGACAGGGATCAATGAGCAGTTCTTC	CASSQELYGETGINEQFF	.	TRBD1	TRBV14	TRBJ2-1
TGTGCCAGCAGGGGGGCCGGAAACATTCAGTACTTC	CASRGAGNIQYF	.	.	TRBV12-3/TRBV12-4	TRBJ2-4
TGTGCCAGCAGTCCCGCATCGACAGGAAGGTCCTACGAGCAGTACTTC	CASSPASTGRSYEQYF	.	.	TRBV28	TRBJ2-7
TGCAGTGCTAGGGCCCTGATGGAGGGAGGGAATTCACCCCTCCACTTT	CSARALMEGGNSPLHF	few	.	TRBV20-1	TRBJ1-6
TGTGCCAGCAGCGGGGCTTTAGTTGGATCTGGAAACACCATATATTTT	CASSGALVGSGNTIYF	few	.	TRBV5-5	TRBJ1-3
TGTGCCACCAGCGGGGGCGGGGTGGCGGAAAAACTGTTTTTT	CATSGGGVAEKLFF	few	.	TRBV15	TRBJ1-4
TGCGCCAGCAGCTTGGGCCGGACTAGCGGGGAAATGCAAGAGACCCAGTACTTC	CASSLGRTSGEMQETQYF	.	TRBD2	TRBV5-1	TRBJ2-5
TGTGCCAGCACTCGAATAACTAGCACAGATACGCAGTATTTT	CASTRITSTDTQYF	.	.	TRBV2	TRBJ2-3
TGCAGCGTTTGTCAGGGGGCTTGCCAAGAGACCCAGTACTTC	CSVCQGACQETQYF	.	TRBD1	TRBV29-1	TRBJ2-5
TGTGCCAGCAGTTCGTACCTTAGCGGGGGCTACAATGAGCAGTTCTTC	CASSSYLSGGYNEQFF	few	TRBD2	TRBV6-5	TRBJ2-1
TGTGCCAGCAGCCAAAATCTAGCGGTCTACGAGCAGTACTTC	CASSQNLAVYEQYF	few	TRBD2	TRBV14	TRBJ2-7
TGTGCCAGCACCACAGGGGCAGATACGCAGTATTTT	CASTTGADTQYF	few	TRBD1	TRBV25-1	TRBJ2-3
TGTGCCAGCAGGTGGGACAAGGCCCGTGAAGCTTTCTTT	CASRWDKAREAFF	.	.	TRBV28	TRBJ1-1
TGTGCCAGCAGCAAACTACCGGGACAGGGGGACGACACTGAAGCTTTCTTT	CASSKLPGQGDDTEAFF	.	TRBD1	TRBV7-3	TRBJ1-1
TGTGCCAGCAGCTTTTCCGGGACAGGGGCTGGAGAGACCCAGTACTTC	CASSFSGTGAGETQYF	.	TRBD1	TRBV7-2	TRBJ2-5
TGCAGCGTTGTAGGGGGGCGCATCGGGGAGCTGTTTTTT	CSVVGGRIGELFF	few	.	TRBV29-1	TRBJ2-2
TGTGCCAGCCTGCAGTCGGGGACCCGGGATTTCGAGACCCAGTACTTC	CASLQSGTRDFETQYF	.	.	TRBV7-9	TRBJ2-5
TGCAGTGCTCTACCAGGGGCTGGGGCCAACGTCCTGACTTTC	CSALPGAGANVLTF	few	.	TRBV20-1	TRBJ2-6
TGTGCCAGCAGTTCCCACAGGGGAGCCAAAAACATTCAGTACTTC	CASSSHRGAKNIQYF	few	TRBD1	TRBV12-3/TRBV12-4	TRBJ2-4
TGTGCCAGCTCGGGGGGTCAGCCCCAGCATTTT	CASSGGQPQHF	.	.	TRBV12-3/TRBV12-4	TRBJ1-5
TGTGCCAGCAGCACCGACAGGGAATGGAATTCACCCCTCCACTTT	CASSTDREWNSPLHF	.	TRBD1	TRBV7-2	TRBJ1-6
TGCAGCGTTGCCATGCCCCTCTCCTACGAGCAGTACTTC	CSVAMPLSYEQYF	few	.	TRBV29-1	TRBJ2-7
TGTGCCACCAGTGCAGGATACGAGCAGTACTTC	CATSAGYEQYF	few	.	TRBV24-1	TRBJ2-7
TGTGCCAGCAATCTCAAGACGGCGGCTGGTGATACGCAGTATTTT	CASNLKTAAGDTQYF	few	.	TRBV6-2/TRBV6-3	TRBJ2-3
TGTGCCAGCAGTTGCCCACCGTTGGCAGGGGTTTGCAATCAGCCCCAGCATTTT	CASSCPPLAGVCNQPQHF	.	.	TRBV6-2/TRBV6-3	TRBJ1-5
TGTGCCAGCAGCACAACAGACGGGACTAGCGATCAAGAGACCCAGTACTTC	CASSTTDGTSDQETQYF	few	TRBD2	TRBV28	TRBJ2-5
TGTGCCAGCAGCTTACAGGGGTCAGGCGAGACCCAGTACTTC	CASSLQGSGETQYF	few	.	TRBV7-6	TRBJ2-5
TGCAGCGTTGAGGGCGGCAGGAGCGGCACAGATACGCAGTATTTT	CSVEGGRSGTDTQYF	.	.	TRBV29-1	TRBJ2-3
TGTGCCAGCAGCTTACGGACAGCGCCTAATGGCTACACCTTC	CASSLRTAPNGYTF	few	.	TRBV7-2	TRBJ1-2
TGTGCCAGCAGCGTAGCGGTAGGGAATTTTTACGAGCAGTACTTC	CASSVAVGNFYEQYF	few	.	TRBV9	TRBJ2-7
TGTGCCAGCAGTTTAGTGGGGTCTGATAGTCCCTACGAGCAGTACTTC	CASSLVGSDSPYEQYF	few	.	TRBV27	TRBJ2-7
TGCAGTGCTATCACCGGGGGTGGATACAATGAGCAGTTCTTC	CSAITGGGYNEQFF	.	.	TRBV20-1	TRBJ2-1
TGCAGTGCTTCCTCTAGCGGACTACTGTACCAAGAGACCCAGTACTTC	CSASSSGLLYQETQYF	.	TRBD2	TRBV20-1	TRBJ2-5
TGTGCCACCAGGATCGCAGATACGCAGTATTTT	CATRIADTQYF	few	.	TRBV15	TRBJ2-3
TGTGCCAGCAGTTCCGGGACTAGCGGGGGGCCGGCTCATTTTCAGCAGTACTTC	CASSSGTSGGPAHFQQYF	few	TRBD2	TRBV27	TRBJ2-7
TGCAGTGCTAGAGATATGGCGGGACAGGTGAACTATGGCTACACCTTC	CSARDMAGQVNYGYTF	.	TRBD1	TRBV20-1	TRBJ1-2
TGCAGCGTTGAAGCCCCGGGGGTTGCGGGAGGGTTGGCTGAGCAGTTCTTC	CSVEAPGVAGGLAEQFF	.	TRBD2	TRBV29-1	TRBJ2-1
TGCAGTGCTCCACCAAGACTAGCGACAAATGAGCAGTTCTTC	CSAPPRLATNEQFF	few	TRBD2	TRBV20-1	TRBJ2-1